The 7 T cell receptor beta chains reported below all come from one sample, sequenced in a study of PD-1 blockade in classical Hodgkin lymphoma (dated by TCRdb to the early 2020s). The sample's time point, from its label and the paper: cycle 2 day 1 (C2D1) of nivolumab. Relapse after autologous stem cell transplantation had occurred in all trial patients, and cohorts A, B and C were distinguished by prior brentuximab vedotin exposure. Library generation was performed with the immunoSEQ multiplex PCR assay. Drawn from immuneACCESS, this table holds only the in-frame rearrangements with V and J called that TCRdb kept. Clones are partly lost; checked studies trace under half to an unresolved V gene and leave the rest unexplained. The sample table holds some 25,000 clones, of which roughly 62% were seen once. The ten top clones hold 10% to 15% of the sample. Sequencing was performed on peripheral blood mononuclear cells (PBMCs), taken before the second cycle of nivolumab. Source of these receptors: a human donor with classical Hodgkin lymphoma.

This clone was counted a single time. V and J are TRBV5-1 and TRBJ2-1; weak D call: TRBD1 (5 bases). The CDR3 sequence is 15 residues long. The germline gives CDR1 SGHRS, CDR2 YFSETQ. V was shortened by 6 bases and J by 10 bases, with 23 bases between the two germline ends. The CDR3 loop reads CASNPWGLTQEEQFF. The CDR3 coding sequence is TGCGCCAGCAACCCTTGGGGCCTAACCCAAGAGGAGCAGTTCTTC. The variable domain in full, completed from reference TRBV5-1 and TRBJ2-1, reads KAGVTQTPRYLIKTRGQQVTLSCSPISGHRSVSWYQQTPGQGLQFLFEYFSETQRNKGNFPGRFSGRQFSNSRSEMNVSTLELGDSALYLCASNPWGLTQEEQFFGPGTRLTVL.

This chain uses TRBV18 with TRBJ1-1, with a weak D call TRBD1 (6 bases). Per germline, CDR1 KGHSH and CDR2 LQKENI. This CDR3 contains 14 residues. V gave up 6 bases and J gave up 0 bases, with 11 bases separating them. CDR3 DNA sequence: TGTGCCAGCTCGTGGACAGTCATGAACACTGAAGCTTTCTTT. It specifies CASSWTVMNTEAFF.

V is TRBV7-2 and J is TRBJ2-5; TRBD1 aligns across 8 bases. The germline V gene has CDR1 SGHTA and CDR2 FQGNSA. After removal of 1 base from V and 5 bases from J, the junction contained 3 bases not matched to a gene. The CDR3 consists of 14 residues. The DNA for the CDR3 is TGTGCCAGCAGCTTAGGGACAGGGTTCGAGACCCAGTACTTC. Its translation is CASSLGTGFETQYF.

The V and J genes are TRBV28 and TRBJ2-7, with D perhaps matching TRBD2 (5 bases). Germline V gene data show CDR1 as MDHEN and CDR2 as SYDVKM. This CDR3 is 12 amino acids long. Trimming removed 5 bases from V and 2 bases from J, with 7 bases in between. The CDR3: CASSPGTYEQYF. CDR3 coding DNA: TGTGCCAGCAGTCCGGGGACCTACGAGCAGTACTTC.

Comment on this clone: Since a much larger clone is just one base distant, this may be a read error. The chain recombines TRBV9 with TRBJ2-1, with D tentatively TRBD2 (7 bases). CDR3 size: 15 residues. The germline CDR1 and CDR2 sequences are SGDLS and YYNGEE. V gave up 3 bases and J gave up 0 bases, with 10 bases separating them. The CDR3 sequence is CASSEGGSSYNEQFF. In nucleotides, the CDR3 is TGTGCCAGCAGCGAGGGGGGGAGCTCCTACAATGAGCAGTTCTTC.

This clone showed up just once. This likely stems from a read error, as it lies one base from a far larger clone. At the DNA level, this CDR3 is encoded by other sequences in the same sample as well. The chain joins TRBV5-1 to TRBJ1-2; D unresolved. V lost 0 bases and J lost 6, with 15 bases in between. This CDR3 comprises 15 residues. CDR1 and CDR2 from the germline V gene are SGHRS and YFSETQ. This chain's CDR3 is CASSLDARQHNGYTF. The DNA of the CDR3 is TGCGCCAGCAGCTTGGATGCGCGTCAACACAATGGCTACACCTTC.

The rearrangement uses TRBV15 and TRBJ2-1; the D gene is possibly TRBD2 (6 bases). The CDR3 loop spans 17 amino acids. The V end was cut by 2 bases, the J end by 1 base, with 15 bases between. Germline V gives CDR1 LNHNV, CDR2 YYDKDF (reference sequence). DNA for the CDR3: TGTGCCACCAGCAGACAGATGCGGGGCCGGTCCTACAATGAGCAGTTCTTC. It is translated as CATSRQMRGRSYNEQFF.